This TCR beta chain was profiled in a study of blood T cell repertoires in COVID-19. On the study more broadly: Some COVID-19 samples were acute and others convalescent; all came from the United States, Italy and Spain.

Authors' analysis steps: Estimation of nucleated cell counts relied on the amplification of reference gene primers. TCRdb's table, derived via immunoSEQ multiplex PCR, lists solely in-frame clones and lacks some. D and trimming come from the DNA, and the V and J calls and clone size come from that table. The repertoire holds about 69,000 clones, with roughly 80% as singletons. Per germline, CDR1 SEHNR and CDR2 FQNEAQ (reference sequence). The CDR3 consists of 12 residues. V was trimmed by 6 bases and J by 6 bases, leaving 11 bases between them. V is TRBV7-9 and J is TRBJ1-2; D is unresolved. The receptor was isolated from a woman older than 75 with acute or convalescent COVID-19. Input material: peripheral blood. The CDR3 nucleotides are TGTGCCAGCAGGCTGCCGGGTGATGGCTACACCTTC. This sequence encodes CASRLPGDGYTF.